This T cell receptor (beta chain) stems from a study of T cells after yellow fever vaccination (dated by TCRdb to about 2019). Some background on the complete study: Libraries from fractions with low cell numbers were prepared with the SMART-Seq v4 Ultra Low Input RNA kit. To follow T-cell clones before and after primary and booster YFV17D yellow fever vaccination, bulk TCR alpha and beta repertoires were sequenced over time. Two healthy male donors, one aged 18 to 29 and one aged 30 to 39 years, made up the cohort. Blood was collected at multiple timepoints before and after primary and secondary immunization, and bulk PBMC replicates and cell subsets were isolated. Results and caveats for the whole study, not just this receptor: Because only two donors were included in the study, the extent to which the findings can be generalized is limited. After the booster, most of the clones that had expanded following primary vaccination were detected again (just under 97% of CD4 and 80% to 90% of CD8), which suggests that memory was broadly maintained. FACS-sorted repertoires could contain abundant contaminating clonotypes from the bulk population, so computational filtering was required. Compared with the primary T-cell response, the secondary T-cell response was faster but weaker, reaching its peak on day 5 rather than on day 15. A small share of clonotypes was detected in both CD4 and CD8 compartments, with the overlap likely arising from convergent recombination.

TCR cDNA was synthesized by 5'RACE template switching, through which a universal primer site and unique molecular identifiers were introduced. Priming of cDNA synthesis was performed from both the TCR alpha and TCR beta constant segments. Libraries were amplified in two PCR steps, with sample barcodes and sequencing adapters added in the second step. Sequencing of the libraries was done on either Illumina HiSeq 2500 (2x100 bp) or NovaSeq (2x150 bp). The authors' analysis ran thus. MIGEC handled demultiplexing of reads and collapsing into UMI consensus sequences, while MiXCR performed V(D)J alignment. Vaccine-responding clonotypes were identified with edgeR using replicate PBMC samples, with FDR below 0.01 and a log2 fold change above 5 up to day 15 being required. Each bulk clonotype was labeled CD4 or CD8 based on which sequenced repertoire, CD4 or CD8, contained the clonotype at higher abundance. TCRdb applied fastp at Q25 and MiXCR to the public reads, then kept only in-frame beta chains. Every distinct CDR3 protein forms one entry, paired with its most common genes and DNA. The V and J calls, along with clone size, are taken from TCRdb and not from the paper's own processing. This sample has nearly 550,000 distinct CDR3 sequences in its table, and roughly a fifth of those were observed once. In total, the top ten clones hold 13% to 15% of the sample.

In the case of this clonotype: Its binding antigen is unknown. The input lacks base qualities; no much larger clone sits a single base away.

Read against the paper, the sample's treatment or condition label means: live attenuated yellow fever vaccine strain. At each blood-draw timepoint, two biological replicates of bulk PBMCs were collected. PBMCs were isolated from peripheral blood using a standard Ficoll-Paque protocol. TriZol was used to extract RNA from bulk PBMCs, from CD4 and CD8 fractions, and from dextramer-positive and dextramer-negative fractions. This TCR was recovered from a man younger than 40 who received the YFV17D yellow fever vaccine. Sequencing was performed on PBMCs, taken 15 days after the yellow fever booster vaccination.

CDR3 reads: CASSAFGAAYGYTF. The bases are TGTGCCAGCAGCGCCTTTGGGGCAGCTTATGGCTACACCTTC. The V gene is TRBV5-5 and the J gene is TRBJ1-2; the best D guess is TRBD1, with 5 bases matching. From cysteine to phenylalanine, the CDR3 is 14 amino acids long. CDR3 DNA is the only sequence kept; it has 42 bases, read in frame from the first base. CDR1 and CDR2, per the germline V gene (reference sequence), are SGHKS and YYEKEE. Trimming at the junction amounts to 4 bases on V and 5 bases on J, and the germline ends lie 15 bases apart.